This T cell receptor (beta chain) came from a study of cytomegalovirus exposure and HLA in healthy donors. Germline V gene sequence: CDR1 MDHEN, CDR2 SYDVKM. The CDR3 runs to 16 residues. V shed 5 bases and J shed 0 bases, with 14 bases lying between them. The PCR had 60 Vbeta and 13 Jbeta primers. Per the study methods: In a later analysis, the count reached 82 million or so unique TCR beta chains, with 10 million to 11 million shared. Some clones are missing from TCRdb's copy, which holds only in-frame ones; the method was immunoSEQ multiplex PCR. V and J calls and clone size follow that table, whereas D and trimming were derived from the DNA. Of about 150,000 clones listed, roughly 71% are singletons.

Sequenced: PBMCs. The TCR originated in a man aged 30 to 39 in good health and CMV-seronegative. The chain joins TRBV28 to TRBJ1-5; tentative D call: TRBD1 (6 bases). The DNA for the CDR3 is TGTGCCAGCAGTCTGACAGGACCCTATAGCAATCAGCCCCAGCATTTT. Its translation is CASSLTGPYSNQPQHF.